These T cell receptor beta chains were read from a single sample in a study of control samples from healthy donors and cancer patients. Assay: immunoSEQ multiplex PCR; the TCRdb copy retains only in-frame clones and omits some. This sample has some 87,000 clones, with around 80% found just once. The source material was PBMCs. The receptors derive from a man aged 55 to 70 with head and neck cancer. CDR3s include the opening cysteine and the closing phenylalanine or tryptophan. A D gene is named only where the DNA matches it firmly. Clone size is stated in some rows and not others, as once, few, many or a class when expanded.

TRBV15	-	TRBJ2-3	-	TGTGCCACCAGCAGAGAAAATGTGGGGGACTCGATCACAGATACGCAGTATTTT	CATSRENVGDSITDTQYF
TRBV12-3/TRBV12-4	-	TRBJ2-7	-	TGTGCCAGCAGTCTAGGGTCCGGGGAGCAGTACTTC	CASSLGSGEQYF
TRBV30	-	TRBJ2-7	TRBD1	TGTGCCTGGGATTCCGGGACAGGGATCTACGAGCAGTACTTC	CAWDSGTGIYEQYF
TRBV2	-	TRBJ2-5	-	TGTGCCAGCAGTGTGTACGGATGGACCCAGTACTTC	CASSVYGWTQYF
TRBV3-1/TRBV3-2	-	TRBJ2-2	TRBD2	TGTGCCAGCAGCCCGCCGGGACTAGAGGGGGAGCTGTTTTTT	CASSPPGLEGELFF
TRBV24-1	-	TRBJ2-7	TRBD2	TGTGCCACCAGTGACTCTAGCGGGGATCCCTACGAGCAGTACTTC	CATSDSSGDPYEQYF
TRBV19	-	TRBJ1-2	-	TGTGCCAGTAGTATGGTTTCCGGGACAGGCTACACCTTC	CASSMVSGTGYTF
TRBV3-1/TRBV3-2	-	TRBJ2-5	-	TGTGCCAGCAGTCAATCCCAAGAGACCCAGTACTTC	CASSQSQETQYF
TRBV9	-	TRBJ1-6	TRBD1	TGTGCCAGCAGCGCCCCTTCCACCGGGACAGCTAATTCACCCCTCCACTTT	CASSAPSTGTANSPLHF
TRBV6-5	medium-sized	TRBJ2-1	-	TGTGCCAGCAGCCGTACTTACCTGGCCTACAATGAGCAGTTCTTC	CASSRTYLAYNEQFF
TRBV18	-	TRBJ2-2	-	TGTGCCAGCTCCGACCAGGGGCGATCCGGGGAGCTGTTTTTT	CASSDQGRSGELFF
TRBV5-4	-	TRBJ2-3	TRBD2	TGTGCCAGCAGCCTCGCTAGCGGACGCACAGATACGCAGTATTTT	CASSLASGRTDTQYF
TRBV28	-	TRBJ1-4	-	TGTGCCAGCAGTACAGGAGGAGTAACTAATGAAAAACTGTTTTTT	CASSTGGVTNEKLFF
TRBV6-2/TRBV6-3	once	TRBJ2-1	-	TGTGCCAGCAGTTACTTCGGGAGCTCCTACAATGAGCAGTTCTTC	CASSYFGSSYNEQFF
TRBV4-2	-	TRBJ2-5	TRBD2	TGTGCCAGCATTTCCAAGGGCAGCGGGAGGGTGCGGACCCAGTACTTC	CASISKGSGRVRTQYF
TRBV5-4	-	TRBJ2-1	TRBD2	TGTGCCAGCAGCTTAGACCTAGCGGGGTCCAATGAGCAGTTCTTC	CASSLDLAGSNEQFF
TRBV5-4	-	TRBJ2-1	-	TGTGCCAGCAGCTTAGGTCGCGGGACATCGGGACAAATATACAATGAGCAGTTCTTC	CASSLGRGTSGQIYNEQFF
TRBV11-2	few	TRBJ1-1	TRBD1	TGTGCCAGCAGCTTGGTTCACAGGGGGAACACTGAAGCTTTCTTT	CASSLVHRGNTEAFF
TRBV5-6	once	TRBJ1-5	-	TGTGCCAGCAGCTCTTGGACAGCGTTTAATCAGCCCCAGCATTTT	CASSSWTAFNQPQHF
TRBV19	-	TRBJ2-7	-	TGTGCCAGTAGTATGGGGGTGGGTATAGGACCTGACTACGAGCAGTACTTC	CASSMGVGIGPDYEQYF
TRBV23-1	-	TRBJ1-2	-	TGCGCCAGCAGTCAAGATAGGGGCGCGACGTATGGCTACACCTTC	CASSQDRGATYGYTF
TRBV18	-	TRBJ2-1	-	TGTGCCAGCTCACTAGGGACCGCCGAGCCCAATGAGCAGTTCTTC	CASSLGTAEPNEQFF
TRBV6-6	-	TRBJ1-1	TRBD1	TGTGCCAGCAGTCGAGATAGACAGGGGGCACGATTGGGATCCACTGAAGCTTTCTTT	CASSRDRQGARLGSTEAFF
TRBV5-4	-	TRBJ2-4	TRBD2	TGTGCCAGCAGTCCCGGGGGGGGGATGGCCAAAAACATTCAGTACTTC	CASSPGGGMAKNIQYF
TRBV5-1	-	TRBJ1-3	-	TGCGCCAGCAGCTTGGAAACTGGGAGGAACACCATATATTTT	CASSLETGRNTIYF
TRBV6-5	-	TRBJ2-1	TRBD2	TGTGCCACCGGGGGACTAGCGGGAGGGTTTGAGCAGTTCTTC	CATGGLAGGFEQFF
TRBV7-9	-	TRBJ2-7	TRBD1	TGTGCCAGCAGCCCCCACTCCGGGACAGGCTTTCACTACGAGCAGTACTTC	CASSPHSGTGFHYEQYF
TRBV28	-	TRBJ1-4	-	TGTGCCAGCAGTTTGCCGGCAGGAACTAATGAAAAACTGTTTTTT	CASSLPAGTNEKLFF
TRBV2	-	TRBJ2-1	-	TGTGCCACAGGGGGAGGCTCCTACAATGAGCAGTTCTTC	CATGGGSYNEQFF
TRBV7-9	few	TRBJ2-2	-	TGTGCCAGCAGCTTTCCAAGGGTGAACACCGGGGAGCTGTTTTTT	CASSFPRVNTGELFF
TRBV28	-	TRBJ2-7	-	TGTGCCAGCAGTATGACAGTTAACTACGAGCAGTACTTC	CASSMTVNYEQYF
TRBV7-9	-	TRBJ2-6	-	TGTGCCAGCAGCTTAGCACAGGCTGGGGCCAACGTCCTGACTTTC	CASSLAQAGANVLTF